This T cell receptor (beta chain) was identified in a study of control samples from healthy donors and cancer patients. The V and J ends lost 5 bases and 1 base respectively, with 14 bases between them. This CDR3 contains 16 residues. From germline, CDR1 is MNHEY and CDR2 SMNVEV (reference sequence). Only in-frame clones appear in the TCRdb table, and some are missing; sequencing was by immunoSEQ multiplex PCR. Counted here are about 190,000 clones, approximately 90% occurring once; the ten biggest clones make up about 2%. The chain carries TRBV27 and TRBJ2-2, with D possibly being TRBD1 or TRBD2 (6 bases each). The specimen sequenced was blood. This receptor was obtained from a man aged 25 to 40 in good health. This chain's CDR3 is CASSPLRGVNTGELFF. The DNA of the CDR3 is TGTGCCAGCAGTCCTCTGAGGGGGGTGAACACCGGGGAGCTGTTTTTT.